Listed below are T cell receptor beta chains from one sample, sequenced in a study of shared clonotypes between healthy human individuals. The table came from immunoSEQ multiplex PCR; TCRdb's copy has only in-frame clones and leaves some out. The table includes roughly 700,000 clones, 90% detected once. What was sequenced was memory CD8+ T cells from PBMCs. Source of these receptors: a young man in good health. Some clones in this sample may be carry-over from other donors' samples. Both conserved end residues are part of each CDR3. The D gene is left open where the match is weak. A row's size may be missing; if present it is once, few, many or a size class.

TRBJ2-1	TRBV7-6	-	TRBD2	TGTGCCAGCAGCTGGAGTGGACTAGCGGAACACAATGAGCAGTTCTTC	CASSWSGLAEHNEQFF
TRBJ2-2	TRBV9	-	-	TGTGCCAGCAGGGGGCTCACCGGGGAGCTGTTTTTT	CASRGLTGELFF
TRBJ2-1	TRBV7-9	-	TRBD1	TGTGCCAGCAGCTTAGGGGGACAGGGTTCTTACAATGAGCAGTTCTTC	CASSLGGQGSYNEQFF
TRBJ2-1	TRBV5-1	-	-	TGCGCCAGCAGTCCTAGGGACTCAACATACAATGAGCAGTTCTTC	CASSPRDSTYNEQFF
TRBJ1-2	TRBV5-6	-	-	TGTGCCAGCAGCTTGGGCATTAGGGGTTTTAACTATGGCTACACCTTC	CASSLGIRGFNYGYTF
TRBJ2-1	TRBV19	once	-	TGTGCCAGCGCTGTAGCAGGAGGGCATTACAATGAGCAGTTCTTC	CASAVAGGHYNEQFF
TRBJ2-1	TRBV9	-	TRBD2	TGTGCCAGCAGCACCCAGAGGGAGGGACTAGCGGGAAATGAGCAGTTCTTC	CASSTQREGLAGNEQFF
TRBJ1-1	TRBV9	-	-	TGTGCCAGCAGCGCACGCACAGGGCCGGGAACTGAAGCTTTCTTT	CASSARTGPGTEAFF
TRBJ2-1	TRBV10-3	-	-	TGTGCCATCAGTGAGAACAACAATGAGCAGTTCTTC	CAISENNNEQFF
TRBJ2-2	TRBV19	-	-	TGTGCCAGTAGTCCAGAACCCGACAGGGAGGGCACCGGGGAGCTGTTTTTT	CASSPEPDREGTGELFF
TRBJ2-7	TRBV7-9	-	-	TGTGCCAGCAGCCCCTCCTCCGGCGAGCAGTACTTC	CASSPSSGEQYF
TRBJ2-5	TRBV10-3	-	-	TGTGCCATCAGAGGCTCGGCCCAAGAGACCCAGTACTTC	CAIRGSAQETQYF
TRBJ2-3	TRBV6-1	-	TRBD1	TGTGCCAGCAGTGAATGGGGGGACAGGGATGCAGATACGCAGTATTTT	CASSEWGDRDADTQYF
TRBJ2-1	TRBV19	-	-	TGTGCCAGTAGTATAGATAAGCAGGTCGCTATATTATACAATGAGCAGTTCTTC	CASSIDKQVAILYNEQFF
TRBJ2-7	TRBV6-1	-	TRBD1	TGTGCCAGCAATCACAGGGGGCGAGAGCAGTACTTC	CASNHRGREQYF
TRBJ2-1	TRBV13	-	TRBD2	TGTGCCAGCAGCTCGGAGCGGGAAACCGGGAATGAGCAGTTCTTC	CASSSERETGNEQFF
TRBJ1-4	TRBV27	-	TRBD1	TGTGCCAGCACCTACCTCTCGGGACAGCTTAATGAAAAACTGTTTTTT	CASTYLSGQLNEKLFF
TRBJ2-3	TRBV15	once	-	TGTGCCACCAGCTGGCCAGCGGAGAGCACAGATACGCAGTATTTT	CATSWPAESTDTQYF
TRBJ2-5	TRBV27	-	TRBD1	TGTGCCAGCAGTACCAGGACAGGCCAAGAGACCCAGTACTTC	CASSTRTGQETQYF
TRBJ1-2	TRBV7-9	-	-	TGTGCCAGCAGCCCGTTTTTGGCAGGTTCCTATGGCTACACCTTC	CASSPFLAGSYGYTF
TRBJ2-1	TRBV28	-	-	TGTGCCAGCAGTCCCCTCCCGGGGTCCTACAATGAGCAGTTCTTC	CASSPLPGSYNEQFF
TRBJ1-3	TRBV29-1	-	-	TGCAGCGTTGGTGTGGGGGCCTCTGGAAACACCATATATTTT	CSVGVGASGNTIYF
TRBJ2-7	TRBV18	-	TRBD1	TGTGCCAGCTCAGGACGGGGACAGAACTACGAGCAGTACTTC	CASSGRGQNYEQYF
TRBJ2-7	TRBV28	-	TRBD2	TGTGCCAGCAGCCCCGAAGCGGGACGTTATTACGAGCAGTACTTC	CASSPEAGRYYEQYF
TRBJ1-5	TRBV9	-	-	TGTGCCAGCAGCGTAGGGAATCAGCCCCAGCATTTT	CASSVGNQPQHF
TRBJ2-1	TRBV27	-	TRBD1	TGTGCCAGCAGTTCGGTGGGGACAGGGTTCAATGAGCAGTTCTTC	CASSSVGTGFNEQFF
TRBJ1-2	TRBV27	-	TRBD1	TGTGCCAGCAGTCCGATACTACAGGGGCCGGGTAACTATGGCTACACCTTC	CASSPILQGPGNYGYTF
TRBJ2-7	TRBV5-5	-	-	TGTGCCAGCAGCAAGGTCGTTGAGGGGGGGCGCGAGCAGTACTTC	CASSKVVEGGREQYF
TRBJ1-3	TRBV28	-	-	TGTGCCAGCAGTTTGTGGAGGGACGGAAACACCATATATTTT	CASSLWRDGNTIYF